The 4 T cell receptor beta chains reported below all come from one sample, sequenced in a study of CXCR3-negative and CXCR3-positive naive CD8 T cells. Notes on the study in general: Comparison of naive cells showed more hydrophobic TRB CDR3s in CXCR3-positive than in CXCR3-negative naive cells.

Libraries were UMI-labeled 5' RACE TRB cDNA. Reanalyzing the 5' RACE reads, TCRdb keeps one entry per CDR3 protein, without DNA. The ten most abundant clones cover 0.53% of a sample with approximately 90,000 distinct CDR3 sequences. Antigens for these TCRs are unknown. What was sequenced was naive CXCR3+ CD8+ T cells from blood. The subset denotes: CD45RO-CCR7+CD27+CD95- naive CD8+ T cells expressing CXCR3 (TNR3+). Receptors originate from a human donor in good health. Some clones in this sample may be carry-over from other donors' samples.

The chain has TRBV15 and TRBJ2-2; there is no DNA to check the TCRdb D call of TRBD1. Germline V gene sequence: CDR1 LNHNV, CDR2 YYDKDF (reference sequence). CDR3 size: 18 residues. CDR3 loop: CATSRDWADRVNTGELFF.

The chain combines TRBV14 with TRBJ1-1. The CDR3 has 12 residues. CDR1 is SGHDN, CDR2 FVKESK, per germline. The CDR3 spells CASSQSKTEAFF.

V is TRBV29-1 and J is TRBJ2-2; TCRdb names TRBD1, which stays unverified in the absence of DNA. The germline V gene encodes CDR1 SQVTM and CDR2 ANQGSEA. The CDR3 consists of 14 residues. CDR3 sequence: CSVVGQGDTGELFF.

The chain joins TRBV2 to TRBJ2-1; the TCRdb D gene call, TRBD1, has no DNA to confirm it. The CDR3 is 15 residues long. Germline-derived CDR1 and CDR2 are SNHLY and FYNNEI. CDR3 region: CASRGAGLALDEQFF.